A single sample is the source of the 10 T cell receptor beta chains below, sequenced in a study of graft-versus-host responses after intestinal transplantation. These receptors' targets are unknown. TCRdb's table, derived via immunoSEQ multiplex PCR, lists solely in-frame clones and lacks some. Seen here are about 88,000 clones, around 90% observed once, and the top ten hold 0.35%. Sequencing was performed on unstimulated CD4+ T cells sorted from spleen or lymph node cells, taken before transplant. Source of these receptors: a human donor who was the organ donor for an intestinal transplant.

In this sample, this clone turned up once. The rearrangement uses TRBV30 and TRBJ2-7; D is possibly TRBD1 (6 bases). The V gene lost 7 bases and the J gene lost 5 bases, with 21 bases spanning the gap. Germline CDR1 is GTSNPN and CDR2 is SVGIG (reference sequence). The length of the CDR3 is 14 residues. The CDR3 DNA reads as TGTGCCTCGAAAAAAGCAGGGGCGGAGCACGAGCAGTACTTC. It yields the protein CASKKAGAEHEQYF.

V gene TRBV11-2 combines with J gene TRBJ2-7, with D maybe TRBD1 (5 bases). The CDR3 length is 15 residues. CDR1 and CDR2 (germline): SGHAT, FQNNGV. Trimming left V 5 bases short and J 2 bases short, with 16 bases between. The CDR3 region has the DNA TGTGCCAGCAGCATCCGCACCGACAGCCCCTACGAGCAGTACTTC. This codes for CASSIRTDSPYEQYF.

In this sample, this clone turned up a few times. The chain recombines TRBV5-1 with TRBJ2-5, with TRBD1 matching 11 bases. The V gene's germline CDR1 is SGHRS and CDR2 YFSETQ. There are 17 residues in the CDR3. V lost 2 bases to trimming and J lost 3 bases; unmatched junction nucleotides: 9. The DNA for the CDR3 is TGCGCCAGCAGCTTCTGGACAGGGGGCGGTGAGAAAGAGACCCAGTACTTC. Translating it yields CASSFWTGGGEKETQYF.

The J gene is TRBJ1-1, the V gene TRBV10-3; 7 bases match TRBD1. Germline lookup yields CDR1 ENHRY and CDR2 SYGVKD. The CDR3 covers 16 residues. J was trimmed by 5 bases and V by 5 bases; bases with no gene match: 14. This CDR3 is CAISKLSTGDGTEAFF. DNA of the CDR3: TGTGCCATCAGTAAGCTTTCTACAGGGGACGGAACTGAAGCTTTCTTT.

The J gene is TRBJ2-5, the V gene TRBV7-6; 12 nucleotides match TRBD2. CDR3 size: 14 residues. The germline gives CDR1 SGHVS, CDR2 FNYEAQ. The V gene end was trimmed by 4 bases and the J gene end by 3 bases; junction bases not matched to a gene: 0. CDR3 amino acids: CASSWTSGEETQYF. CDR3 nucleotide sequence: TGTGCCAGCAGCTGGACTAGCGGGGAAGAGACCCAGTACTTC.

J is TRBJ2-1 and V is TRBV7-6; D might be TRBD1 (6 bases). The V end lost 2 bases, the J end lost 3 bases, and 11 bases lay between the germline ends. This CDR3 region has 15 residues. In germline, CDR1 is SGHVS, CDR2 FNYEAQ. The CDR3 spells CASSLSGVGYNEQFF. The CDR3 coding sequence is TGTGCCAGCAGCTTATCAGGGGTCGGCTACAATGAGCAGTTCTTC.

This chain uses TRBV6-5 with TRBJ2-5; D is ambiguous. Germline loops: CDR1 MNHEY, CDR2 SVGAGI. V was shortened by 0 bases and J by 5 bases, with 10 bases between the two germline ends. The CDR3 is 14 amino acids. The CDR3 coding sequence is TGTGCCAGCAGTTACTCGAATTTACGGGAGACCCAGTACTTC. Translating gives CASSYSNLRETQYF.

V usage is TRBV4-2 and J usage is TRBJ1-1; D is unclear. The CDR3 is made up of 14 amino acids. The V and J ends lost 1 base and 5 bases respectively, with 11 bases between them. CDR1 and CDR2 (germline): LGHNA, YNFKEQ. CDR3 residues: CASSQGSVKTEAFF. CDR3 DNA: TGTGCCAGCAGCCAAGGGTCAGTCAAGACTGAAGCTTTCTTT.

CDR3 region: CASQTPGDEQFF. As DNA, the CDR3 is TGTGCCAGCCAAACGCCAGGGGATGAGCAGTTCTTC. This rearrangement joins TRBV28 to TRBJ2-1; weak D call: TRBD1 (6 bases). Trimming took off 8 bases at V and 8 bases at J, with 13 bases between the two ends. The CDR3 has 12 residues. Per the germline V gene, CDR1 is MDHEN and CDR2 is SYDVKM.

This clone showed up just once. The V gene is TRBV18, the J gene TRBJ2-5, with 12 bases fitting TRBD2. V dropped 2 bases and J dropped 4; count of bases not matched to a gene: 2. The CDR3 consists of 15 residues. The germline V gene has CDR1 KGHSH and CDR2 LQKENI. As DNA, the CDR3 is TGTGCCAGCTCACCAGCGGGACTAGCGGGAGAGACCCAGTACTTC. Its protein is CASSPAGLAGETQYF.